This TCR beta chain was profiled in a study of T cell responses to AZD1222 COVID-19 vaccine. Study-level points and caveats: Increased Spike-specific TCR breadth and depth were observed after two AZD1222 doses.

Trimming took 4 bases from V and 4 from J; bases not matched to a gene: 12. Per germline, CDR1 LGHDT and CDR2 YNNKEL (reference sequence). CDR3 length: 17 residues. As concerns this clone: Its antigen is not identified.

Assay: immunoSEQ multiplex PCR; the TCRdb copy retains only in-frame clones and omits some. Altogether around 160,000 clones are present, over 75% being singletons, with the ten largest covering more than 1.2%. V gene TRBV3-1 (or the pseudogene TRBV3-2) combines with J gene TRBJ2-7; the match to TRBD1 covers 11 bases. This TCR derives from an adult in good health. Sequences were derived from peripheral blood, sampled on day 0 of AZD1222 vaccination. As DNA, the CDR3 is TGTGCCAGCAGCCCAGGACAGGGGGCAACTAGCTTGTACGAGCAGTACTTC. It codes for CASSPGQGATSLYEQYF.